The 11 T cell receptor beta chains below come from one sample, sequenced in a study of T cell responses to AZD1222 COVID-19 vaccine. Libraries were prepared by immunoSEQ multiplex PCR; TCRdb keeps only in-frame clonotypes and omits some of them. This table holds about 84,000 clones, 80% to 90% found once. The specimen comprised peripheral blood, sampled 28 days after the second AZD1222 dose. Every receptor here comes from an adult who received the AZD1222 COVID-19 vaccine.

CDR3 nucleotide sequence: TGTGCCAGCAGTGAAGCCCGTACCGGGGAGCTGTTTTTT. This gives the protein CASSEARTGELFF. J is TRBJ2-2 and V is TRBV2; unclear D gene. The CDR3 spans 13 residues. Per the germline V gene, CDR1 is SNHLY and CDR2 is FYNNEI. V was clipped by 0 bases and J by 5 bases, with 4 bases between them.

Here the CDR3 reads CASSPTAYNEQFF. CDR3 bases: TGTGCCAGCAGCCCGACAGCTTACAATGAGCAGTTCTTC. The gene calls are TRBV5-5 and TRBJ2-1; TRBD1 might be the D (5 bases). The CDR3 is 13 amino acids. CDR1 and CDR2 (germline): SGHKS, YYEKEE (reference sequence). Trimming removed 4 bases at V and 4 bases at J, with 9 bases between.

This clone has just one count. The CDR3 loop is CASSLTTGSNTEAFF. Written as DNA, the CDR3 is TGTGCCAGCAGCTTAACGACAGGGTCCAACACTGAAGCTTTCTTT. V is TRBV7-9 and J is TRBJ1-1; 7 bases fit TRBD1. With 2 bases clipped from V and 2 bases from J, the junction kept 5 bases outside the gene matches. CDR1 and CDR2 (germline): SEHNR, FQNEAQ (reference sequence). This CDR3 has 15 amino acids.

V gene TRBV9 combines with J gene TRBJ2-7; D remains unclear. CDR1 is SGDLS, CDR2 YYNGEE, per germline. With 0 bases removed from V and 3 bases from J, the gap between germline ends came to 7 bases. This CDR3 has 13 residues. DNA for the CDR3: TGTGCCAGCAGCGTAGAACCCCACTACGAGCAGTACTTC. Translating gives CASSVEPHYEQYF.

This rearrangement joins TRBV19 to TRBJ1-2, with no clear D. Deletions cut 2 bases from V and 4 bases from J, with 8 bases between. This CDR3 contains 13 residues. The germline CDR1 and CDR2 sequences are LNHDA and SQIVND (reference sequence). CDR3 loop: CASSIRGVYGYTF. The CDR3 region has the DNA TGTGCCAGTAGTATACGGGGTGTCTATGGCTACACCTTC.

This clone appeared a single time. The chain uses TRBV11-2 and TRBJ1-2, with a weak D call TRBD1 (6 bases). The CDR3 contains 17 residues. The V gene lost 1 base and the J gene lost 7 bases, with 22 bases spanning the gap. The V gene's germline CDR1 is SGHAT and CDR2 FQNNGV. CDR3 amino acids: CASSLVGGGSGIGGYTF. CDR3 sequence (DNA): TGTGCCAGCAGCTTAGTGGGTGGGGGCAGCGGCATCGGTGGCTACACCTTC.

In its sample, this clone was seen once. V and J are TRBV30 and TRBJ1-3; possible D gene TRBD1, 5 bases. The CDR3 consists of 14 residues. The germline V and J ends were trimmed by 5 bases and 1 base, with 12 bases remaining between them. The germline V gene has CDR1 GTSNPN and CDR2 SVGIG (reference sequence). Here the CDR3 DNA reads TGTGCCTGGGGGTCGGGGGTATCTGGAAACACCATATATTTT. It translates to CAWGSGVSGNTIYF.

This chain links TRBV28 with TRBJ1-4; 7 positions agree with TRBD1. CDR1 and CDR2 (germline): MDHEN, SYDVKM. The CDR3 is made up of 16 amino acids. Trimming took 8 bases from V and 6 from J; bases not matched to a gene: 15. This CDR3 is CASHEGAAVYDEKLFF. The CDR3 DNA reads TGTGCCAGCCATGAGGGGGCAGCTGTGTACGATGAAAAACTGTTTTTT.

The CDR3 sequence is CASSSSLFQGFFNQPQHF. CDR3 bases: TGTGCCAGCAGTTCTTCCTTATTTCAGGGGTTCTTCAATCAGCCCCAGCATTTT. This rearrangement joins TRBV27 to TRBJ1-5, with a possible D match to TRBD1 (6 bases). Per the germline V gene, CDR1 is MNHEY and CDR2 is SMNVEV (reference sequence). V was trimmed by 4 bases and J by 3 bases, leaving 22 bases between them. The CDR3 length is 18 residues.

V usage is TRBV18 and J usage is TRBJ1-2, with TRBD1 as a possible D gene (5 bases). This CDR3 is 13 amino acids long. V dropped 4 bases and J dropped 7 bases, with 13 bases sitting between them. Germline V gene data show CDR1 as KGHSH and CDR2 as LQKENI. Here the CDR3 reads CASSLGLRGGYTF. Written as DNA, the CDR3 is TGTGCCAGCTCACTTGGGCTGAGGGGTGGCTACACCTTC.

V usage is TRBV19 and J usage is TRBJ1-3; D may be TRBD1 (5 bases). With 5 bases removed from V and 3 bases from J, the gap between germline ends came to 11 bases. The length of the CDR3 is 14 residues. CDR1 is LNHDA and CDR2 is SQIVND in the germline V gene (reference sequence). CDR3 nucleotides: TGTGCCAGTAGTCGGACCCAGGGTGGAAACACCATATATTTT. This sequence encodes CASSRTQGGNTIYF.